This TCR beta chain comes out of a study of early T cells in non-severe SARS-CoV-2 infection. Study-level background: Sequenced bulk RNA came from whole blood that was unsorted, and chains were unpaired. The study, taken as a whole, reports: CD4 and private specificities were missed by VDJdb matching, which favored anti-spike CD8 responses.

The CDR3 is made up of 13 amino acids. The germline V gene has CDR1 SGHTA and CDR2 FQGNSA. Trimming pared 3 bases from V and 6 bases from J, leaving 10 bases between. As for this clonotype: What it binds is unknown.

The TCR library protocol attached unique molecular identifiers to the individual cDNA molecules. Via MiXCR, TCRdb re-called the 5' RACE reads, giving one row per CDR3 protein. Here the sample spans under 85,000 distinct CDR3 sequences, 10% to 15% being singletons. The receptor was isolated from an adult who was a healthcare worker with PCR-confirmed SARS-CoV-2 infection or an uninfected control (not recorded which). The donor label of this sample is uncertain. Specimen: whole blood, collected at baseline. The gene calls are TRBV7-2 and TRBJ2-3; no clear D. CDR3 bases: TGTGCCAGCAGCTTGTGGCCCGGGGATACGCAGTATTTT. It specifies CASSLWPGDTQYF.